This T cell receptor beta chain was obtained from a study of low-dose radiotherapy and immunotherapy resistance in tumors. Study details: Patients of Cohort 1 had 0.5 Gy fractions every 2 weeks, which summed to 6.5 Gy. Gene-specific TRAV and TRBV primers were used for first-strand cDNA, covering alpha and beta chains.

This clonotype has ten or more counts. Time point given: after trial treatment. Treatment described: LDRT plus nivolumab, ipilimumab, low-dose cyclophosphamide and aspirin (RACIN trial). The PCR that amplified TCRs ran for approximately 18 cycles, relying on a constant-region primer and a V-primer adapter. Each CDR3 protein gets one entry after TCRdb re-called the reads with MiXCR. The sample holds 40,000 to 65,000 distinct CDR3 sequences, approximately 35% seen once. The CDR3 runs to 15 residues. Germline V lookup: CDR1 LNHDA, CDR2 SQIVND (reference sequence). V lost 6 bases to trimming and J lost 7 bases; unmatched junction nucleotides: 10.

This chain joins TRBV19 and TRBJ2-1, with TRBD2 matching over 9 bases. The TCR originated in a male donor with rectosigmoid adenocarcinoma. The starting material was PBMCs, obtained after low-dose radiotherapy plus immunotherapy. For the CDR3, the DNA is TGTGCCAGTAGATTGGCGGGGGGGATCGGTAATGAGCAGTTCTTC. Amino acid sequence: CASRLAGGIGNEQFF.